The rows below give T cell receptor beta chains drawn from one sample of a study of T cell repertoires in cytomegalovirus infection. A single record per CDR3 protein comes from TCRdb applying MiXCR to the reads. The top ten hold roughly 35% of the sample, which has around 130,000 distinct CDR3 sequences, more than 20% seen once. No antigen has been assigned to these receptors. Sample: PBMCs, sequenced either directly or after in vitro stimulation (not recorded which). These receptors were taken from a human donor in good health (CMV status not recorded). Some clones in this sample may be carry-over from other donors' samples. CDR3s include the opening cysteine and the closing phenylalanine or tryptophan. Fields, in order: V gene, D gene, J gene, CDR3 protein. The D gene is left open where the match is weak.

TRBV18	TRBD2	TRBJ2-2	CASSQRTSGAGELFF
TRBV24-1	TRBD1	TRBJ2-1	CATSDRQGGAYNEQFF
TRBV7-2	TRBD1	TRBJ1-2	CASSHGDRGYGYTF
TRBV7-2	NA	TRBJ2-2	CASKKGANTGELFF
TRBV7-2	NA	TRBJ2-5	CASRRLLTVQETQYF
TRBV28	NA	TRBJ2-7	CASSVPGYEQYF
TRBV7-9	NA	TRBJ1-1	CVSSRGRGAFF
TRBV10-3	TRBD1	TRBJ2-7	CATTGARGEQYF
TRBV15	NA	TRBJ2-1	CATSNLAQNEQFF
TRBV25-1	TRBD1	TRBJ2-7	CASSAQPGQGALSAFEQYF
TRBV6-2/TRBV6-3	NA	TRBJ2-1	CASRPTTYNEQFF
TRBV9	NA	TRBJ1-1	CASSVGGTLAEAFF
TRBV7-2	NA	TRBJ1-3	CASSALQGNTIFF
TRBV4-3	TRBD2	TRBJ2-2	CASSPGLAGGELFF
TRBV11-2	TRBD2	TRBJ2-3	CASSLRTSGDTDTQYF
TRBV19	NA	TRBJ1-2	CASSPPALGNGYTF
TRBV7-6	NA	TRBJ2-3	CASSLRPTDPGRDTQYF
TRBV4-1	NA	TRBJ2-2	CASSQVSGELFF
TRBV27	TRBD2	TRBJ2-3	CASSRSGSTDTQYF
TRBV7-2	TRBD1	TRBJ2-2	CASSLTGGITGELFF
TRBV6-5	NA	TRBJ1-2	CASSYDGRKYGYTF
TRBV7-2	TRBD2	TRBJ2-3	CASSLPLTSGNTDTQYF
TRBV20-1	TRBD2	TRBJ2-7	CSARPITSGSVYEQYF
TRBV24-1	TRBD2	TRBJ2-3	CATSDSGTSGMFDTQYF
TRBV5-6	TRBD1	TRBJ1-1	CASSLGTGRRDTEAFF
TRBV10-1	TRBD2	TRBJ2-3	CASSVAGGTDTQYF
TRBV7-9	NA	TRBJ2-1	CASSPSYYNEQFF
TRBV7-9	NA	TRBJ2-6	CASNDPGSGANVLTF
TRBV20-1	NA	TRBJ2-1	CSASLYSDEQFF
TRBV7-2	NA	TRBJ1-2	CASSFVGEGRVTF
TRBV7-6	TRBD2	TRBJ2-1	CASSYSSGRSSYNEQFF
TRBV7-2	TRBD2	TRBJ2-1	CASAPRTSTNNEQFF
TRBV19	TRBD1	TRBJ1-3	CASSIVSSDRGQFGNTIYF
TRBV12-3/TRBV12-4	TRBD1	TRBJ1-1	CASSPTGVATEAFF
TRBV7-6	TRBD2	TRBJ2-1	CASSPEGTSSYNEQFF
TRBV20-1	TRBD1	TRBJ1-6	CSARNRDRNLKNSPLHF
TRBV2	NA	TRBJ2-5	CASSEDSYGTQYF
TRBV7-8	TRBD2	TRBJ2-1	CASSFTSSGRANNYNEQFF
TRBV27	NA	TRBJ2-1	CASSLEPRWHEQFF
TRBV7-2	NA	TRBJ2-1	CASSPKVGNEQFF
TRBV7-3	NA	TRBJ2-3	CASSPGGPTALGTQYF
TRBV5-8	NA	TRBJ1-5	CASSPGVRNQPQHF